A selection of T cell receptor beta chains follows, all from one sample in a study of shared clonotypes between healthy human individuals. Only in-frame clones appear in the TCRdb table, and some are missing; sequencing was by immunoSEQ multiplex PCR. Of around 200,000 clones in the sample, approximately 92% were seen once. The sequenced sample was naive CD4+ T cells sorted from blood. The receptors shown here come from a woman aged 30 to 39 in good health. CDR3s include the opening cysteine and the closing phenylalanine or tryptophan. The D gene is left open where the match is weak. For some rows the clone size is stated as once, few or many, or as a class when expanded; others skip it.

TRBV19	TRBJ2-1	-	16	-	CASSIGTVSSYNEQFF	TGTGCCAGTAGTATTGGGACGGTGAGCTCCTACAATGAGCAGTTCTTC
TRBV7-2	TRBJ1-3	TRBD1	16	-	CASSLHRGIIGNTIYF	TGTGCCAGCAGTTTACACAGGGGAATTATCGGAAACACCATATATTTT
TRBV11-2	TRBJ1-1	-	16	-	CASSLVGQGRYTEAFF	TGTGCCAGCAGCTTAGTAGGCCAGGGACGATACACTGAAGCTTTCTTT
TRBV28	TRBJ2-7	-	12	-	CASSLLPGAQYF	TGTGCCAGCAGTTTACTCCCAGGCGCGCAGTACTTC
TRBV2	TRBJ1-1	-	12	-	CASRAGRDEAFF	TGTGCCAGCAGGGCCGGACGGGATGAAGCTTTCTTT
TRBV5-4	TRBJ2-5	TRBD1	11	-	CASSLGQGQYF	TGTGCCAGCAGCCTCGGACAGGGCCAGTACTTC
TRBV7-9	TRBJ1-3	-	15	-	CASSSAGTLGNTIYF	TGTGCCAGCAGCTCCGCTGGGACACTGGGAAACACCATATATTTT
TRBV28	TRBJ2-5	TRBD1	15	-	CASNRQGAGQETQYF	TGTGCCAGCAACCGACAGGGGGCTGGTCAAGAGACCCAGTACTTC
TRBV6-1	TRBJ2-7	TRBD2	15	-	CASSEYSGTAYEQYF	TGTGCCAGCAGTGAATATAGCGGGACGGCCTACGAGCAGTACTTC
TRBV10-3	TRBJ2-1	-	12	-	CAISARGDEQFF	TGTGCCATCAGTGCCCGCGGAGATGAGCAGTTCTTC
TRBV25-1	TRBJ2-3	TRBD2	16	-	CASSEYGSGGTDTQYF	TGTGCCAGCAGTGAATACGGTAGCGGGGGCACAGATACGCAGTATTTT
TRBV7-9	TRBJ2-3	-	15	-	CASSFRESSTDTQYF	TGTGCCAGCAGCTTCCGGGAGTCTAGCACAGATACGCAGTATTTT
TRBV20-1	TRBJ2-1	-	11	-	CSARDHNEQFF	TGCAGTGCTAGAGATCACAATGAGCAGTTCTTC
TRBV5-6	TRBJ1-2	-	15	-	CASSLTARANYGYTF	TGTGCCAGCAGCTTGACGGCCAGAGCTAACTATGGCTACACCTTC
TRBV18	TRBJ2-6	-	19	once	CASSPPSRAQNSGANVLTF	TGTGCCAGCTCACCACCGTCCCGGGCGCAAAACTCTGGGGCCAACGTCCTGACTTTC
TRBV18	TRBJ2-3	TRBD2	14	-	CASSATSDADTQYF	TGTGCCAGCTCGGCGACTAGCGATGCAGATACGCAGTATTTT
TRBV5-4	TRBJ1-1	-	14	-	CASSLVGSGVEAFF	TGTGCCAGCAGCTTGGTTGGCTCTGGGGTTGAAGCTTTCTTT
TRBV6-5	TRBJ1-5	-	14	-	CASSYSGIRQPQHF	TGTGCCAGCAGTTACTCGGGGATAAGGCAGCCCCAGCATTTT
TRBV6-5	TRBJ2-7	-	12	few	CASSYPKSQQYF	TGTGCCAGCAGTTACCCAAAGTCCCAGCAGTACTTC
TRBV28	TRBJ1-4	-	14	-	CASSFRLSGEKLFF	TGTGCCAGCAGTTTTCGCCTTTCAGGTGAAAAACTGTTTTTT
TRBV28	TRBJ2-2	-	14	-	CASSLNRAAGELFF	TGTGCCAGCAGTTTAAACAGGGCAGCCGGGGAGCTGTTTTTT
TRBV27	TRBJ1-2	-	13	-	CASRKTGNYGYTF	TGTGCCAGCAGAAAAACAGGGAACTATGGCTACACCTTC
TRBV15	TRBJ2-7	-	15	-	CATSRDASSFYEQYF	TGTGCCACCAGCAGAGACGCTAGTTCTTTCTACGAGCAGTACTTC
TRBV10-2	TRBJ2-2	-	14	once	CASRRVGDTGELFF	TGCGCCAGCAGAAGGGTAGGGGACACCGGGGAGCTGTTTTTT
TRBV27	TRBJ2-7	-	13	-	CASRSHDRYEQYF	TGTGCCAGCAGAAGCCACGACAGGTACGAGCAGTACTTC
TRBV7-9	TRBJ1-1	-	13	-	CASSSQVNTEAFF	TGTGCCAGCAGCTCACAAGTGAACACTGAAGCTTTCTTT
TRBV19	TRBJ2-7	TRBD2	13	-	CASREAGTYEQYF	TGTGCCAGTAGAGAAGCGGGGACCTACGAGCAGTACTTC
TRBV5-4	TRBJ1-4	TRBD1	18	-	CASSLGLGQGAGGEKLFF	TGTGCCAGCAGCTTGGGACTAGGACAGGGGGCCGGCGGGGAAAAACTGTTTTTT
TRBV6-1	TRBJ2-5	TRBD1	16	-	CASSASWKGAGETQYF	TGTGCCAGCAGTGCCTCTTGGAAGGGGGCGGGAGAGACCCAGTACTTC
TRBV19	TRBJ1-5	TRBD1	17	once	CASSIGIRTGFNQPQHF	TGTGCCAGTAGTATAGGAATACGGACAGGCTTTAATCAGCCCCAGCATTTT
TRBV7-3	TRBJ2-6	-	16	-	CASSLTRGVGANVLTF	TGTGCCAGCAGCTTAACGCGAGGGGTCGGAGCCAACGTCCTGACTTTC
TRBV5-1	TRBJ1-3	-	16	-	CASSPTTGHSGNTIYF	TGCGCCAGCAGCCCAACGACGGGTCACTCTGGAAACACCATATATTTT
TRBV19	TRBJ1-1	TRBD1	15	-	CASRYRRGQDTEAFF	TGTGCCAGTAGATACCGCAGGGGGCAGGACACTGAAGCTTTCTTT
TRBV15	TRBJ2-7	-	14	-	CATSRVRRVYEQYF	TGTGCCACCAGCAGAGTGAGGAGGGTTTACGAGCAGTACTTC
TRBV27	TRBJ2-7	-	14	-	CASSRDGRTYEQYF	TGTGCCAGCAGTCGGGACGGTCGAACCTACGAGCAGTACTTC
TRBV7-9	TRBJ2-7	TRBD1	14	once	CASSFVGDRDEQYF	TGTGCCAGCAGCTTCGTGGGGGACAGGGACGAGCAGTACTTC
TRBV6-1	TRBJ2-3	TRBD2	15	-	CASSERGTNTDTQYF	TGTGCCAGCAGTGAACGGGGGACTAACACAGATACGCAGTATTTT
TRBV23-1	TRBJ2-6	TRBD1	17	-	CASSPKGQAPGANVLTF	TGCGCCAGCAGTCCTAAAGGACAGGCCCCTGGGGCCAACGTCCTGACTTTC
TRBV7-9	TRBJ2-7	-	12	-	CASSSQGNEQYF	TGTGCCAGCAGCTCACAGGGAAACGAGCAGTACTTC
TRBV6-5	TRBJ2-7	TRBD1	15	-	CASKPDRGAAYEQYF	TGTGCCAGCAAACCGGACAGGGGGGCTGCCTACGAGCAGTACTTC
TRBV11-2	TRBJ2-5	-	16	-	CASSLDYGRSLQEQYF	TGTGCCAGCAGCTTAGATTATGGGAGGTCCCTTCAGGAGCAGTACTTC
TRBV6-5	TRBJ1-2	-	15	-	CASSNPSGVAYGYTF	TGTGCCAGCAGTAACCCCAGTGGGGTCGCCTATGGCTACACCTTC
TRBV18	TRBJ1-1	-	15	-	CASSPVVTGGTEAFF	TGTGCCAGCTCACCAGTGGTCACGGGGGGAACTGAAGCTTTCTTT
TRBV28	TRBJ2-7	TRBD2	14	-	CASTRLAGSYEQYF	TGTGCCAGCACACGACTAGCGGGATCCTACGAGCAGTACTTC
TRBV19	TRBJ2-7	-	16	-	CASSIAAGTKLYEQYF	TGTGCCAGTAGTATAGCCGCCGGGACAAAGCTCTACGAGCAGTACTTC
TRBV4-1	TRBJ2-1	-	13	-	CASSRGTDNEQFF	TGCGCCAGCAGCCGAGGGACTGACAATGAGCAGTTCTTC
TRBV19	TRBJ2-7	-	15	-	CASSGAGAGTYEQYF	TGTGCCAGTAGCGGGGCCGGGGCAGGGACCTACGAGCAGTACTTC
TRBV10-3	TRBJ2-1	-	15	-	CAISNPGLSPGEQFF	TGTGCCATCAGTAATCCGGGCCTTTCGCCGGGTGAGCAGTTCTTC
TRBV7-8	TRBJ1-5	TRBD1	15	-	CASSAGQVSNQPQHF	TGTGCCAGCAGCGCGGGACAGGTGAGCAATCAGCCCCAGCATTTT
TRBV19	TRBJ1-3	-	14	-	CASIATGSGNTIYF	TGTGCCAGTATTGCTACAGGGTCTGGAAACACCATATATTTT
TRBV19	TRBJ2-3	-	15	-	CASSMGHGITDTQYF	TGTGCCAGTAGTATGGGGCACGGGATCACAGATACGCAGTATTTT